Listed below are T cell receptor beta chains from one sample, sequenced in a study of identical twins. TCRdb independently ran MiXCR on the 5' RACE reads; one entry per CDR3 protein. The sample includes 250,000 to 350,000 distinct CDR3 sequences, more than 6.5% of them seen just once. These data were also reused for a study on yellow fever vaccine responses in identical twins.

The specimen sequenced was memory (CD45RO+) T cells sorted from blood. The origin of the receptors is a woman aged 18-30 years in good health. The CDR3 runs from the conserved cysteine through the conserved F or W. D genes are given only for firm matches. Size is stated for part of the rows, as once, few or many counts, or as a class when the clone is expanded.

clone_size d_call j_call v_call cdr3_nt cdr3_aa
many . TRBJ2-2 TRBV11-2 TGTGCCAGCAGCTTAGACCCTGGGGGGACCGGGGAGCTGTTTTTT CASSLDPGGTGELFF
few TRBD2 TRBJ2-1 TRBV11-2 TGTGCCAGCAGCTCCCTGACTAGCGGGAGTCCCGCCTACAATGAGCAGTTCTTC CASSSLTSGSPAYNEQFF
. TRBD2 TRBJ2-5 TRBV2 TGTGCCAGCAGTGAACAACCGGGACTAGCGGGAGGGACCCAGTACTTC CASSEQPGLAGGTQYF
few . TRBJ2-3 TRBV20-1 TGCAGTGTTTTGAGCTCGGGGAGCACAGATACGCAGTATTTT CSVLSSGSTDTQYF
. TRBD2 TRBJ2-5 TRBV20-1 TGCTGTGCTAGAGATCCCCTTTCCGAGCGGGAGCTGCGGGAGACCCAGTACTTC CCARDPLSERELRETQYF
many TRBD1 TRBJ2-2 TRBV11-2 TGTGCCAGCAGCTTAGGCAGCTGGGACAGGAACACCGGGGAGCTGTTTTTT CASSLGSWDRNTGELFF
many . TRBJ2-2 TRBV12-3/TRBV12-4 TGTGCCAGCAGTTTAGGTGTCAGCTTGAACACCGGGGAGCTGTTTTTT CASSLGVSLNTGELFF
many TRBD2 TRBJ2-1 TRBV20-1 TGCAGTGCTACGGGACTAGCGGAGCCTACCAATGAGCAGTTCTTC CSATGLAEPTNEQFF
few . TRBJ2-5 TRBV6-5 TGTGCCAGCAGTTATTTTGGGGGGGCTCAAGAGACCCAGTACTTC CASSYFGGAQETQYF
few . TRBJ2-1 TRBV29-1 TGCAGCCTCATTCAGGGAATTAATGAGCAGTTCTTC CSLIQGINEQFF
. . TRBJ2-5 TRBV7-9 TGTGCCAGCAGCTTAGGAACAGCAAGTCACAGGGAGACCCAGTACTTC CASSLGTASHRETQYF
. TRBD2 TRBJ2-3 TRBV7-6 TGTGCCAGCAGCTTAGGGCTAGCGGGGGTGCTAAGCACAGATACGCAGTATTTT CASSLGLAGVLSTDTQYF
many TRBD2 TRBJ2-5 TRBV5-1 TGCGCCAGCAGCCTCGGGGGACTAGCGGTCCAAGAGACCCAGTACTTC CASSLGGLAVQETQYF
many . TRBJ1-2 TRBV18 TGTGCCAGCTCACCTGCAGGCGGGGGAGGTTATGGCTACACCTTC CASSPAGGGGYGYTF
few TRBD2 TRBJ2-3 TRBV20-1 TGCAGTGCTAGTTCGGGACTAGCGGGCGCCATAGCTAGCACAGATACGCAGTATTTT CSASSGLAGAIASTDTQYF
many . TRBJ1-1 TRBV11-2 TGTGCCAGCAGCTTACCGGGCCCTACCTCCACTGAAGCTTTCTTT CASSLPGPTSTEAFF
many TRBD1 TRBJ1-5 TRBV11-2 TGTGCCAGCAGCTTCACCGGGACAGGGAATCAGCCCCAGCATTTT CASSFTGTGNQPQHF
. . TRBJ2-2 TRBV5-1 TGCGCCAGCAGCATGACAGTGAACACCGGGGAGCTGTTTTTT CASSMTVNTGELFF
few . TRBJ2-1 TRBV6-1 TGTGCCAGCAGTCTGTCGCCGGTCATGGACTCCTACAATGAGCAGTTCTTC CASSLSPVMDSYNEQFF
many . TRBJ1-1 TRBV5-1 TGCGCCAGCAGCGCAGATGATCCTCAGAAAGATGAAGCTTTCTTT CASSADDPQKDEAFF
few . TRBJ1-2 TRBV3-1 TGTGCCAGCAGCCAAGACCCATGGGGCGGCTACACCTTC CASSQDPWGGYTF
many . TRBJ1-4 TRBV20-1 TGCAGTGCTGTCAGGGAATACGATGAAAAACTGTTTTTT CSAVREYDEKLFF